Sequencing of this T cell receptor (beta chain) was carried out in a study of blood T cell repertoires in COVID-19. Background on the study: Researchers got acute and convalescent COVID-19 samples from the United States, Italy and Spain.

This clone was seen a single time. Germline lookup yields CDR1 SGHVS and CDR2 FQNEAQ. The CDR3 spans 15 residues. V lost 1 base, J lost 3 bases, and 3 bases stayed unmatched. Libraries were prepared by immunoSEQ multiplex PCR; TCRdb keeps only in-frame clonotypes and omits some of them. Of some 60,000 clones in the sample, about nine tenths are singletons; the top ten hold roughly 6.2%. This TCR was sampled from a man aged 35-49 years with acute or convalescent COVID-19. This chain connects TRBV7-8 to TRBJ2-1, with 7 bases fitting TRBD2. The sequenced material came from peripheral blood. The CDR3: CASSLVLAGYNEQFF. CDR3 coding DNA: TGTGCCAGCAGCTTAGTTTTAGCGGGCTACAATGAGCAGTTCTTC.